This record concerns one TCR beta chain sequence. At a deep level, the assay was run. The method was immunoSEQ multiplex PCR; TCRdb's version includes in-frame clones alone and lacks a portion of them. The sample yields under 600,000 clones, just over 75% seen once. This sample stems from a study of shared clonotypes between healthy human individuals. All of the donors resided in Nashville, Tennessee, and each was a Caucasian adult. Germline assignment: CDR1 SEHNR and CDR2 FQNEAQ (reference sequence). Trimming left V 5 bases short and J 5 bases short, with 9 bases between. There are 12 residues in the CDR3.

Specimen: PBMCs. J is TRBJ1-2 and V is TRBV7-9; no clear D gene. The sequence derives from a woman between 35 and 50 years old in good health. Some clones in this sample may be carry-over from other donors' samples. For the CDR3, the DNA is TGTGCCAGCAGCGGCGGAGAATATGGCTACACCTTC. Translated: CASSGGEYGYTF.